Listed below are T cell receptor beta chains from one sample, sequenced in a study of blood T cell repertoires in COVID-19. Produced via immunoSEQ multiplex PCR; TCRdb's table is partial and in-frame only. The data contain fewer than 55,000 clones, approximately 88% of them singletons. Source material: peripheral blood. The source is a man aged 50-60 years with active COVID-19. The CDR3 runs from the conserved cysteine through the conserved F or W. A D gene is named only where the DNA matches it firmly. For some rows the clone size is stated as once, few or many, or as a class when expanded; others skip it.

V	D	size	J	CDR3	DNA
TRBV6-6	.	.	TRBJ2-1	CASSYGAVYNEQFF	TGTGCCAGCAGTTATGGAGCGGTCTACAATGAGCAGTTCTTC
TRBV5-5	.	.	TRBJ1-1	CASQEVNTEAFF	TGTGCCAGCCAGGAGGTGAACACTGAAGCTTTCTTT
TRBV18	TRBD1	.	TRBJ1-2	CASSPPGDRPYGYTF	TGTGCCAGCTCACCACCAGGGGACAGGCCATATGGCTACACCTTC
TRBV4-2	.	.	TRBJ1-4	CASSQDLNRQEKLFF	TGTGCCAGCAGCCAAGATCTGAATCGTCAGGAAAAACTGTTTTTT
TRBV29-1	.	.	TRBJ2-3	CSVEVGSAADTQYF	TGCAGCGTTGAAGTCGGGTCGGCGGCAGATACGCAGTATTTT
TRBV6-5	.	.	TRBJ1-5	CASKDGLLSNQPQHF	TGTGCCAGCAAGGATGGGCTGTTAAGCAATCAGCCCCAGCATTTT
TRBV5-4	.	.	TRBJ1-5	CASSLGGGDQPQHF	TGTGCCAGCAGCTTGGGAGGGGGAGATCAGCCCCAGCATTTT
TRBV11-3	.	.	TRBJ1-2	CASSPTGGGLPYGYTF	TGTGCCAGCAGCCCGACGGGGGGGGGTCTCCCTTATGGCTACACCTTC
TRBV12-3/TRBV12-4	.	.	TRBJ2-3	CASSFGSVDTQYF	TGTGCCAGCAGTTTTGGAAGCGTAGATACGCAGTATTTT
TRBV11-3	TRBD2	.	TRBJ2-3	CASSLTARGGQTDTQYF	TGTGCCAGCAGCTTAACTGCACGGGGGGGCCAGACAGATACGCAGTATTTT
TRBV7-9	.	.	TRBJ2-5	CASSLIGGQETQYF	TGTGCCAGCAGCCTGATCGGGGGACAAGAGACCCAGTACTTC
TRBV7-3	.	.	TRBJ1-5	CASRQGSNQPQHF	TGTGCCAGCAGGCAGGGGTCTAATCAGCCCCAGCATTTT
TRBV7-2	TRBD1	.	TRBJ1-4	CASSLGQGREKLFF	TGTGCCAGCAGCTTGGGACAGGGCCGTGAAAAACTGTTTTTT
TRBV27	TRBD1	few	TRBJ1-1	CASSPFDRAQAFF	TGTGCCAGCAGTCCGTTTGACAGGGCCCAAGCTTTCTTT
TRBV9	.	.	TRBJ1-4	CASAKTVSEKLFF	TGTGCCAGCGCGAAGACAGTCAGTGAAAAACTGTTTTTT
TRBV9	TRBD1	.	TRBJ1-2	CASSVGGGAGYGYTF	TGTGCCAGCAGCGTAGGAGGGGGCGCAGGCTATGGCTACACCTTC
TRBV2	.	.	TRBJ1-2	CASRDTVYTF	TGTGCCAGCAGGGACACTGTCTACACCTTC
TRBV7-2	.	.	TRBJ2-1	CASTRDFNNEQFF	TGTGCCAGCACCCGGGACTTTAACAATGAGCAGTTCTTC
TRBV5-5	.	.	TRBJ2-3	CASSILFYTDTQYF	TGTGCCAGTTCCATCCTTTTCTACACAGATACGCAGTATTTT
TRBV4-2	TRBD1	few	TRBJ2-7	CASSPSEGQDYEQYF	TGTGCCAGCAGCCCGTCGGAAGGACAGGACTACGAGCAGTACTTC
TRBV9	.	medium-sized	TRBJ1-3	CASSESPRSSGNTIYF	TGTGCCAGCAGCGAGAGTCCCCGGAGCTCTGGAAACACCATATATTTT
TRBV5-1	TRBD1	.	TRBJ2-7	CASSLGTDYEQYF	TGCGCCAGCAGCTTAGGGACAGACTACGAGCAGTACTTC
TRBV7-8	.	.	TRBJ1-1	CASSLQENTEAFF	TGTGCCAGCAGCTTACAGGAGAACACTGAAGCTTTCTTT
TRBV9	.	.	TRBJ2-1	CASSVVAALYNEQFF	TGTGCCAGCAGCGTAGTAGCGGCCCTGTACAATGAGCAGTTCTTC
TRBV5-4	.	.	TRBJ2-6	CASSAGGQLTNVLTF	TGTGCCAGCAGCGCCGGCGGACAACTAACCAACGTCCTGACTTTC
TRBV13	.	.	TRBJ1-1	CASSLGQGLNTEAFF	TGTGCCAGCAGCTTAGGGCAGGGTCTGAACACTGAAGCTTTCTTT
TRBV15	TRBD1	.	TRBJ2-6	CATSRDRAISGANVLTF	TGTGCCACCAGCAGGGACAGGGCAATCTCTGGGGCCAACGTCCTGACTTTC
TRBV15	.	.	TRBJ1-4	CATSRDRTGLNEKLFF	TGTGCCACCAGCAGAGACCGGACTGGACTAAATGAAAAACTGTTTTTT
TRBV29-1	.	.	TRBJ1-2	CSVSRGSANYGYTF	TGCAGCGTCTCCAGGGGTAGCGCTAACTATGGCTACACCTTC
TRBV7-8	TRBD1	.	TRBJ1-1	CASSLTGEVAEAFF	TGTGCCAGCAGCTTGACAGGGGAAGTCGCTGAAGCTTTCTTT
TRBV3-1/TRBV3-2	TRBD1	.	TRBJ2-5	CASSQDRGKETQYF	TGTGCCAGCAGCCAAGACAGGGGGAAAGAGACCCAGTACTTC